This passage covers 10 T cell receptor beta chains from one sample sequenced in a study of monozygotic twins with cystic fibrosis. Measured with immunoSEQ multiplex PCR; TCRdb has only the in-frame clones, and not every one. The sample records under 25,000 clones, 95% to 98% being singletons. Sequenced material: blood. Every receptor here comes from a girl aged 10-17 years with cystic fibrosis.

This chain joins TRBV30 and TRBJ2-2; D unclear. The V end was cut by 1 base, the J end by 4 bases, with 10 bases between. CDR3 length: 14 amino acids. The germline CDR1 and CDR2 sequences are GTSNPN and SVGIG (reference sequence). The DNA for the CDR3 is TGTGCCTGGAGTGAACTTGACGGCACCGGGGAGCTGTTTTTT. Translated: CAWSELDGTGELFF.

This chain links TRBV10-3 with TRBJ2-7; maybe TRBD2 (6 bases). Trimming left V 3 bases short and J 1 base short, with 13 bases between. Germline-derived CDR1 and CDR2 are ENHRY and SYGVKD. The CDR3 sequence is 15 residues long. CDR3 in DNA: TGTGCCATCAGTGACCCTCCCGGGAGTTCCTACGAGCAGTACGTC. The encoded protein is CAISDPPGSSYEQYV.

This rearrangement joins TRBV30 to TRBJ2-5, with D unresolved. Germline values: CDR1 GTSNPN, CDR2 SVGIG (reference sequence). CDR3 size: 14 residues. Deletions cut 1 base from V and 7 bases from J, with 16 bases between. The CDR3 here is CAWSAGRSGATQYF. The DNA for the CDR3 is TGTGCCTGGAGTGCAGGTAGATCGGGTGCGACCCAGTACTTC.

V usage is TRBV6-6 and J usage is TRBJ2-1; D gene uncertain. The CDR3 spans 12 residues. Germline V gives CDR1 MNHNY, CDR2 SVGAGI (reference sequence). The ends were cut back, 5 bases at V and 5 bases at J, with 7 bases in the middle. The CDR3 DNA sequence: TGTGCCAGCAGTCTTGATCACAATGAGCAGTTCTTC. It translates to CASSLDHNEQFF.

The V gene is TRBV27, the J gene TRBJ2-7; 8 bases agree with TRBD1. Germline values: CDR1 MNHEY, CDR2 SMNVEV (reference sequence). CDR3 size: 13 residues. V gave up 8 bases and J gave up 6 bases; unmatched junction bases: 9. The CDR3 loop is CASSSTGVGEQYF. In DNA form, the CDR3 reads TGTGCCAGCTCCTCGACAGGGGTGGGCGAGCAGTACTTC.

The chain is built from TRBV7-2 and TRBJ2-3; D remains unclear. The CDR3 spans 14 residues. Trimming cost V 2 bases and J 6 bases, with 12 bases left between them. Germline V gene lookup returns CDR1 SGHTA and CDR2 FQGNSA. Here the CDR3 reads CASSLMAPGDTQYF. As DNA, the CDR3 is TGTGCCAGCAGCTTAATGGCCCCCGGGGATACGCAGTATTTT.

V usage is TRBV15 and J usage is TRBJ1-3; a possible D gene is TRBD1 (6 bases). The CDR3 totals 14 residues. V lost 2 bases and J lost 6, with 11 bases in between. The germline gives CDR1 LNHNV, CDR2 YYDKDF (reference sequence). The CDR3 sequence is CATSRTGGENTIYF. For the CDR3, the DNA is TGTGCCACCAGCAGAACCGGGGGCGAAAACACCATATATTTT.

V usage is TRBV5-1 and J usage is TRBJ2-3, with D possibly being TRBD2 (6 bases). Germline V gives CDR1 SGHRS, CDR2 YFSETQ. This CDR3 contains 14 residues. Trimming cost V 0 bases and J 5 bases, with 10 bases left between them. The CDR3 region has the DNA TGCGCCAGCAGCTTGGGGGCAGCGGGAGATACGCAGTATTTT. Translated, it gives CASSLGAAGDTQYF.

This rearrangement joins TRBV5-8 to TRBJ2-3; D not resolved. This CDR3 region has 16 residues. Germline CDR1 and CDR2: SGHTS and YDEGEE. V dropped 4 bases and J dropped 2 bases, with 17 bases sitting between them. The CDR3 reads CASSPRLQEPTDTQYF. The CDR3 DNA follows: TGTGCCAGCAGCCCCCGACTGCAGGAGCCCACAGATACGCAGTATTTT.

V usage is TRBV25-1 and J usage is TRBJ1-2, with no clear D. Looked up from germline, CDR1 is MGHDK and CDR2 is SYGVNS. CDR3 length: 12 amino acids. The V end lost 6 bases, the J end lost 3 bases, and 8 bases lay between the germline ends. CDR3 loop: CASRYGDYGYTF. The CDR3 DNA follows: TGTGCCAGCAGATATGGGGACTATGGCTACACCTTC.